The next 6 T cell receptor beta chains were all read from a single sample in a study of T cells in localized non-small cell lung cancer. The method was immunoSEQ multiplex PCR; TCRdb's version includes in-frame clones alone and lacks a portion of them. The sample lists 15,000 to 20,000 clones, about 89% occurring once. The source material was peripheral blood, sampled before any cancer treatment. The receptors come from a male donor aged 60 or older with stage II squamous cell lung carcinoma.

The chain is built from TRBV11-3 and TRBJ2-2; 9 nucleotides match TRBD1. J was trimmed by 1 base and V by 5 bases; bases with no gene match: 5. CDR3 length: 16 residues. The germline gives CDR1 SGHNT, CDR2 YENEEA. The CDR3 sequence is CASSLPGQGNTGELFF. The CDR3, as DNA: TGTGCCAGCAGCCTACCGGGACAGGGGAACACCGGGGAGCTGTTTTTT. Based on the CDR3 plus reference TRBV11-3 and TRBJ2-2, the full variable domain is EAGVVQSPRYKIIEKKQPVAFWCNPISGHNTLYWYLQNLGQGPELLIRYENEEAVDDSQLPKDRFSAERLKGVDSTLKIQPAELGDSAVYLCASSLPGQGNTGELFFGEGSRLTVL.

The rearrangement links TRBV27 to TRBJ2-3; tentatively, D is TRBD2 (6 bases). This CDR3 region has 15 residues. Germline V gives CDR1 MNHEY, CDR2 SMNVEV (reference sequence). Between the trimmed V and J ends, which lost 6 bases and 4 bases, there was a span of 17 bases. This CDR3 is CASSLSGHGPDTQYF. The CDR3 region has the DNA TGTGCCAGCAGCCTTAGCGGTCACGGGCCAGATACGCAGTATTTT.

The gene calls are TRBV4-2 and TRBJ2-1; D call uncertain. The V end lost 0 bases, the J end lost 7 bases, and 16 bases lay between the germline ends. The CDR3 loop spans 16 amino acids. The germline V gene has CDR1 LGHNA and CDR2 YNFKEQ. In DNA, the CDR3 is TGTGCCAGCAGCCAAGATCGTCACCTAGGATCGAATGAGCAGTTCTTC. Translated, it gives CASSQDRHLGSNEQFF.

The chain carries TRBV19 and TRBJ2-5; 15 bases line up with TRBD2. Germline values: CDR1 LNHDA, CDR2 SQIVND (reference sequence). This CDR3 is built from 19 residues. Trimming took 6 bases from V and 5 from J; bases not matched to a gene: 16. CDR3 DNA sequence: TGTGCCAGTAGCCCCCGCGGACTAGCGGGAGGGCGAGTTAAGGAGACCCAGTACTTC. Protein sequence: CASSPRGLAGGRVKETQYF.

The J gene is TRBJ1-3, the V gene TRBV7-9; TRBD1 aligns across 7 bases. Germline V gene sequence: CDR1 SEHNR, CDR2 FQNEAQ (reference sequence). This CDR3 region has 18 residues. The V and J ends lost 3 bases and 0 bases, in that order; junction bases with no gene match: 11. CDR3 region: CASSFRMDRSLSGNTIYF. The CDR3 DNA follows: TGTGCCAGCAGCTTCCGGATGGACAGGTCCCTCTCTGGAAACACCATATATTTT.

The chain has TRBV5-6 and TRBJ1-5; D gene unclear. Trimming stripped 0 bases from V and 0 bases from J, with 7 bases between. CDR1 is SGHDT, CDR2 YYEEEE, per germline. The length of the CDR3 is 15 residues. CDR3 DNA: TGTGCCAGCAGCTTGGGGAGTATTAGCAATCAGCCCCAGCATTTT. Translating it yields CASSLGSISNQPQHF.